One and the same sample provided the 27 T cell receptor beta chains below, sequenced in a study of identical twins. TCRdb re-called the 5' RACE reads with MiXCR, one entry per CDR3 protein. This table holds about 570,000 distinct CDR3 sequences, roughly 9.9% found once. This sample also belongs to another study, concerning yellow fever vaccine responses in identical twins.

The sample comprised PBMCs. These receptors all come from a woman aged 18-30 years in good health.

The chain couples TRBV12-3 or TRBV12-4 to TRBJ2-7; 9 bases match TRBD2. V shed 7 bases, J shed 7 bases, and the junction held 8 bases outside the gene matches. The length of the CDR3 is 13 residues. The chain's CDR3 is CASIPAGGEEQYF. CDR3 nucleotides: TGTGCCAGCATTCCGGCGGGAGGGGAGGAGCAGTACTTC.

This chain links TRBV24-1 with TRBJ2-4, with a weak D call TRBD1 (5 bases). Deletions cut 9 bases from V and 0 bases from J, with 11 bases between. This CDR3 has 14 residues. Looked up from germline, CDR1 is KGHDR and CDR2 is SFDVKD. This CDR3 reads CATLDRLAKNIQYF. In DNA, the CDR3 is TGTGCCACCCTAGACAGATTAGCCAAAAACATTCAGTACTTC.

This clonotype was detected many times. This chain joins TRBV7-2 and TRBJ2-5, with TRBD2 matching 7 bases. CDR1 and CDR2 (germline): SGHTA, FQGNSA. Trimming removed 5 bases from V and 5 bases from J; junction bases left unmatched: 17. This CDR3 has 17 residues. CDR3 protein: CASSIQTPGLPQETQYF. The CDR3 DNA follows: TGTGCCAGCAGCATCCAGACACCGGGACTACCCCAGGAGACCCAGTACTTC.

This clonotype was recorded many times. J is TRBJ2-2 and V is TRBV12-3 or TRBV12-4, with no clear D. The CDR3 loop spans 15 amino acids. The germline V and J ends were trimmed by 2 bases and 4 bases, with 11 bases remaining between them. The CDR3 sequence: CASSLMSSFTGELFF. The CDR3 nucleotides read TGTGCCAGCAGTTTAATGTCCTCTTTCACCGGGGAGCTGTTTTTT.

This clonotype was detected ten times or more. The chain employs TRBV6-5 and TRBJ1-1, with D maybe TRBD1 (5 bases). Germline values: CDR1 MNHEY, CDR2 SVGAGI. CDR3 size: 14 residues. The germline V and J ends were trimmed by 2 bases and 1 base, with 8 bases remaining between them. The CDR3 region has the DNA TGTGCCAGCAGTTACGCAGGGTCGAACACTGAAGCTTTCTTT. The encoded protein is CASSYAGSNTEAFF.

This clonotype came up many times. This sequence joins TRBV29-1 and TRBJ2-7, with a weak D call TRBD1 (5 bases). The germline CDR1 and CDR2 sequences are SQVTM and ANQGSEA. This CDR3 has 12 residues. CDR3 in amino acids: CSITGPSYEQYF. CDR3 in DNA: TGCAGTATCACAGGACCTTCCTACGAGCAGTACTTC.

This clonotype was recorded a few times. This sequence joins TRBV7-3 and TRBJ2-7; D is undetermined. This CDR3 contains 12 residues. The V gene's germline CDR1 is SGHTA and CDR2 FQGTGA. The ends were cut back, 5 bases at V and 3 bases at J, with 8 bases in the middle. The CDR3 is CASSPNDYEQYF. CDR3 nucleotide sequence: TGTGCCAGCAGCCCGAACGACTACGAGCAGTACTTC.

J is TRBJ2-3 and V is TRBV7-9; D might be TRBD2 (5 bases). V was cut by 5 bases and J by 2 bases, with 11 bases left in between. CDR1 is SEHNR and CDR2 is FQNEAQ in the germline V gene (reference sequence). The CDR3 is 14 amino acids. In DNA form, the CDR3 reads TGTGCCAGCAGCCCAGCGGACGTCACAGATACGCAGTATTTT. This gives the protein CASSPADVTDTQYF.

This clonotype was detected a few times. The J gene is TRBJ2-7, the V gene TRBV20-1; 8 nucleotides match TRBD1. The germline CDR1 and CDR2 sequences are DFQATT and SNEGSKA (reference sequence). Trimming at V came to 6 bases and at J to 1 base, leaving 8 bases not matched to a gene. There are 14 residues in the CDR3. CDR3 in DNA: TGCAGTGCGCAGGGGACAGGTAATTCCTACGAGCAGTACTTC. This codes for CSAQGTGNSYEQYF.

The V call is TRBV10-3, the J call TRBJ2-7; D is unclear. CDR3 length: 13 amino acids. Germline CDR1 is ENHRY and CDR2 is SYGVKD. Trimming took off 6 bases at V and 0 bases at J, with 9 bases between the two ends. The CDR3 DNA sequence: TGTGCCATCAGGGACCACAGCTCCTACGAGCAGTACTTC. Residues: CAIRDHSSYEQYF.

Ten or more counts support this clonotype. The chain uses TRBV20-1 and TRBJ2-3, with D possibly matching TRBD2 (5 bases). The germline CDR1 and CDR2 sequences are DFQATT and SNEGSKA (reference sequence). Trimming left V 3 bases short and J 7 bases short, with 8 bases between. CDR3 length equals 11 residues. The CDR3 loop is CSARGENTQYF. For the CDR3, the DNA is TGCAGTGCTAGGGGAGAGAATACGCAGTATTTT.

V is TRBV10-2 and J is TRBJ2-1, with a possible D match to TRBD2 (6 bases). Germline CDR1 is WSHSY and CDR2 is SAAADI. Trimming shortened V by 0 bases and J by 14 bases, and 11 bases separated the two germline ends. The CDR3 has 12 residues. Here the CDR3 DNA reads TGCGCCAGCAGTGAGTCGAGGAGGGCGGAGTTCTTC. This translates into CASSESRRAEFF.

The sample holds many counts of this clonotype. The chain is built from TRBV29-1 and TRBJ2-3, with 7 nucleotides matching TRBD2. The CDR3 has 13 amino acids. Germline CDR1 is SQVTM and CDR2 is ANQGSEA. Germline trimming cut 0 bases from V and 6 bases from J; bases unmatched to any gene: 3. CDR3 loop: CSVEDPGGDTQYF. In nucleotides, the CDR3 is TGCAGCGTTGAAGATCCCGGGGGGGATACGCAGTATTTT.

The table lists this clonotype with many counts. The rearrangement joins TRBV12-3 or TRBV12-4 to TRBJ2-7, with 7 nucleotides matching TRBD2. V gave up 6 bases and J gave up 2 bases; unmatched junction bases: 16. This CDR3 is built from 17 residues. The CDR3 region is CASSFRVRESSPYEQYF. CDR3 coding DNA: TGTGCCAGCAGCTTTAGGGTGCGGGAGAGTAGTCCCTACGAGCAGTACTTC.

This clonotype was picked up many times. The chain has TRBV29-1 and TRBJ1-2; unclear D gene. The CDR3 has 11 residues. CDR1 and CDR2 from the germline V gene are SQVTM and ANQGSEA. V was trimmed by 2 bases and J by 5 bases, leaving 6 bases between them. This chain's CDR3 is CSVEQAYGYTF. CDR3 coding DNA: TGCAGCGTTGAACAGGCTTATGGCTACACCTTC.

This clonotype has a handful of counts. This sequence joins TRBV6-2 or TRBV6-3 and TRBJ2-1; 7 bases map to TRBD2. CDR1 is MNHEY, CDR2 SVGEGT, per germline. Unmatched junction bases numbered 16, after V lost 7 bases and J lost 7 bases. The CDR3 is 16 residues long. In DNA, the CDR3 is TGTGCCAGCACCCAGATTCCGGGGGGTCATCGGAATGAGCAGTTCTTC. It yields the protein CASTQIPGGHRNEQFF.

This clonotype was counted between two and nine times. The V gene is TRBV2, the J gene TRBJ1-1; tentative D call: TRBD1 (6 bases). CDR3 length equals 14 residues. V was clipped by 6 bases and J by 8 bases, with 19 bases between them. Germline V gives CDR1 SNHLY, CDR2 FYNNEI. The CDR3, as DNA: TGTGCCAGCAGCCCAAGGGGGGGCATTTACGAAGCTTTCTTT. As protein: CASSPRGGIYEAFF.

The V gene is TRBV28, the J gene TRBJ2-5; the D is unclear. Germline CDR1 is MDHEN and CDR2 is SYDVKM. With 1 base removed from V and 1 base from J, the gap between germline ends came to 7 bases. CDR3 size: 14 residues. The CDR3, as DNA: TGTGCCAGCAGTTTATCCCCCGTCCAAGAGACCCAGTACTTC. Its translation is CASSLSPVQETQYF.

A few counts support this clonotype. The rearrangement uses TRBV6-5 and TRBJ2-7, with 11 bases aligning to TRBD1. The CDR3 is 16 amino acids. Germline CDR1 MNHEY, CDR2 SVGAGI. The V gene end was trimmed by 4 bases and the J gene end by 1 base; junction bases not matched to a gene: 6. The CDR3 DNA is TGTGCCAGCAGTTTCCAAGGGACAGGGGGTTCCTACGAGCAGTACTTC. Protein: CASSFQGTGGSYEQYF.

This clonotype was seen at least ten times. The chain links TRBV7-2 to TRBJ2-7; 10 bases agree with TRBD2. This CDR3 is built from 13 residues. Germline V gene sequence: CDR1 SGHTA, CDR2 FQGNSA. V lost 7 bases to trimming and J lost 4 bases; unmatched junction nucleotides: 4. CDR3 sequence (DNA): TGTGCCAGCAACCAGCGGGAGGGTTACGAGCAGTACTTC. Its protein product is CASNQREGYEQYF.

This clonotype was observed a handful of times. This chain links TRBV28 with TRBJ2-3, with D perhaps assigned TRBD1 or TRBD2 (6 bases each). Trimming pared 7 bases from V and 3 bases from J, leaving 17 bases between. The CDR3 contains 15 residues. The germline V gene encodes CDR1 MDHEN and CDR2 SYDVKM. The CDR3 region is CASKGGDRRTDTQYF. CDR3 bases: TGTGCCAGCAAGGGAGGAGACAGGAGGACAGATACGCAGTATTTT.

CDR3 amino acids: CASSISRHRGEQYF. In nucleotides, the CDR3 is TGTGCCAGCAGTATTAGTCGGCACCGCGGTGAGCAGTACTTC. The J gene is TRBJ2-7, the V gene TRBV2; no definite D call. The CDR3 totals 14 residues. The V end lost 5 bases, the J end lost 7 bases, and 18 bases lay between the germline ends. The germline V gene has CDR1 SNHLY and CDR2 FYNNEI. Looking up the rest from reference TRBV2 and TRBJ2-7 gives the full variable domain: EPEVTQTPSHQVTQMGQEVILRCVPISNHLYFYWYRQILGQKVEFLVSFYNNEISEKSEIFDDQFSVERPDGSNFTLKIRSTKLEDSAMYFCASSISRHRGEQYFGPGTRLTVT.

To note about this clonotype: This may come from a read error, since a much larger clone is one base off. This rearrangement joins TRBV21-1 to TRBJ2-5; TRBD2, as called in the table, went unchecked against the DNA. TRBV21-1 is noted as a pseudogene. The CDR3 has 17 amino acids. In DNA, the CDR3 is TGTGCCAGCAGCAAAGGGGCCATCCGACGGATCCAAGAGACCCAGTACTTC. Encoded protein: CASSKGAIRRIQETQYF.

The V call is TRBV11-2, the J call TRBJ2-5, with 8 bases lining up with TRBD1. CDR1 is SGHAT, CDR2 FQNNGV, per germline. The J segment lost 4 bases and the V segment lost 5 bases, leaving 9 bases of the junction unmatched. The length of the CDR3 is 15 residues. The CDR3 sequence is CASSPSQGAGETQYF. The CDR3 nucleotides are TGTGCCAGCAGCCCGTCCCAGGGGGCCGGAGAGACCCAGTACTTC.

This clonotype has a count of ten or more. V is TRBV5-4 and J is TRBJ2-5, with a tentative D call TRBD1 (5 bases). The CDR3 consists of 15 residues. Trimming pared 0 bases from V and 1 base from J, leaving 10 bases between. Germline CDR1 SGHNT, CDR2 YYREEE (reference sequence). The CDR3 sequence: CASSLAKGIQETQYF. CDR3 sequence (DNA): TGTGCCAGCAGCTTGGCCAAGGGGATCCAAGAGACCCAGTACTTC.

The V gene is TRBV4-3, the J gene TRBJ2-7; tentatively, D is TRBD1 (5 bases). V dropped 0 bases and J dropped 3 bases, with 12 bases sitting between them. The CDR3 loop spans 15 amino acids. The germline CDR1 and CDR2 sequences are LGHNA and YSLEER. The CDR3 sequence is CASSQDDGQGYEQYF. The CDR3 DNA follows: TGCGCCAGCAGCCAAGATGATGGGCAGGGCTACGAGCAGTACTTC.

This chain uses TRBV12-3 or TRBV12-4 with TRBJ1-4; D perhaps matches TRBD1 (6 bases). V dropped 3 bases and J dropped 8 bases, with 13 bases sitting between them. The CDR3 is 14 amino acids. In nucleotides, the CDR3 is TGTGCCAGCAGTTTTCAGGGGCCAGGGGAAAAACTGTTTTTT. Amino acid sequence: CASSFQGPGEKLFF.